The 11 T cell receptor beta chains below come from one sample, sequenced in a study of blood T cell repertoires in COVID-19. Measured with immunoSEQ multiplex PCR; TCRdb has only the in-frame clones, and not every one. The table lists roughly 220,000 clones, roughly 88% of them singletons, with 2% to 2.5% in the top ten. The sequenced sample consisted of peripheral blood. These receptors were collected from a man in his thirties or forties who had recovered from COVID-19.

This chain links TRBV4-2 with TRBJ2-1; 11 nucleotides line up with TRBD2. Germline V gives CDR1 LGHNA, CDR2 YNFKEQ. Germline trimming cut 1 base from V and 11 bases from J; bases unmatched to any gene: 10. The CDR3 has 16 amino acids. CDR3 DNA sequence: TGTGCCAGCAGCCAAGGGGCGACTAGCGGGGTCCAGCAGCAGTTCTTC. Translated, it gives CASSQGATSGVQQQFF.

The rearrangement uses TRBV12-3 or TRBV12-4 and TRBJ2-7, with D perhaps TRBD2 (5 bases). Trimming shortened V by 5 bases and J by 8 bases, and 13 bases separated the two germline ends. The CDR3 has 12 amino acids. CDR3 in DNA: TGTGCCAGCAGTGTCAGCGGCTTCAAGCAGTACTTC. This gives the protein CASSVSGFKQYF.

The chain uses TRBV7-7 and TRBJ1-6; no definite D call. The germline V gene encodes CDR1 SSHAT and CDR2 FNYEAQ (reference sequence). Trimming cost V 1 base and J 7 bases, with 8 bases left between them. CDR3 length: 14 amino acids. Here the CDR3 DNA reads TGTGCCAGCAGCTTAGGCGGCTCGAATTCACCCCTCCACTTT. Its translation: CASSLGGSNSPLHF. The full variable domain, with the rest looked up from reference TRBV7-7 and TRBJ1-6, is GAGVSQSPRYKVTKRGQDVTLRCDPISSHATLYWYQQALGQGPEFLTYFNYEAQPDKSGLPSDRFSAERPEGSISTLTIQRTEQRDSAMYRCASSLGGSNSPLHFGNGTRLTVT.

This chain links TRBV5-1 with TRBJ2-1, with a possible D match to TRBD1 (5 bases). This CDR3 contains 16 residues. Germline values: CDR1 SGHRS, CDR2 YFSETQ. Trimming took 0 bases from V and 4 from J, leaving 14 bases between them. The CDR3 loop is CASSLAGSRGYNEQFF. The CDR3 bases are TGCGCCAGCAGCTTGGCAGGGTCAAGGGGATACAATGAGCAGTTCTTC.

The count of this clone is one. The chain recombines TRBV6-5 with TRBJ2-6; D may be TRBD2 (5 bases). V shed 1 base and J shed 2 bases, with 6 bases lying between them. The germline V gene has CDR1 MNHEY and CDR2 SVGAGI. The CDR3 is made up of 15 amino acids. The CDR3 bases are TGTGCCAGCAGTTACTACGGGGCTGGGGCCAACGTCCTGACTTTC. Translating it yields CASSYYGAGANVLTF.

Only a few counts were recorded for this clone. The chain joins TRBV5-6 to TRBJ1-2; D is uncertain. Trimming took 1 base from V and 5 from J, leaving 9 bases between them. The CDR3 loop spans 13 amino acids. Germline values: CDR1 SGHDT, CDR2 YYEEEE. CDR3 sequence reads: CASSLNDIYGYTF. Written as DNA, the CDR3 is TGTGCCAGCAGCTTGAACGACATTTATGGCTACACCTTC.

The genes are TRBV9 and TRBJ2-1; 7 nucleotides agree with TRBD2. This CDR3 spans 16 amino acids. The ends lost 4 bases at V and 8 bases at J; junction bases unmatched: 15. CDR1 and CDR2 from the germline V gene are SGDLS and YYNGEE. The CDR3 loop is CASSPGKAGPADEQFF. CDR3 nucleotide sequence: TGTGCCAGCAGCCCAGGCAAAGCGGGGCCGGCCGATGAGCAGTTCTTC. Variable domain in full (rest from reference TRBV9 and TRBJ2-1): DSGVTQTPKHLITATGQRVTLRCSPRSGDLSVYWYQQSLDQGLQFLIQYYNGEERAKGNILERFSAQQFPDLHSELNLSSLELGDSALYFCASSPGKAGPADEQFFGPGTRLTVL.

This chain uses TRBV19 with TRBJ2-7; 8 positions agree with TRBD1. V lost 5 bases to trimming and J lost 9 bases; unmatched junction nucleotides: 9. The germline gives CDR1 LNHDA, CDR2 SQIVND (reference sequence). The length of the CDR3 is 13 residues. The CDR3, as DNA: TGTGCCAGTAGTGCAGGGGGCGCGGTAGGGCAGTACTTC. The encoded protein is CASSAGGAVGQYF.

The CDR3 reads CASSQEDGLGTDTQYF. In DNA, the CDR3 is TGCGCCAGCAGCCAAGAAGATGGCCTCGGCACAGATACGCAGTATTTT. The chain has TRBV4-1 and TRBJ2-3; D is unclear. The CDR3 spans 16 residues. Trimming pared 0 bases from V and 1 base from J, leaving 11 bases between. Germline V gene sequence: CDR1 MGHRA, CDR2 YSYEKL.

The genes are TRBV19 and TRBJ1-3; 8 nucleotides align to TRBD1. With V trimmed by 7 bases and J by 0 bases, 5 bases remained unmatched. This CDR3 contains 15 residues. The V gene's germline CDR1 is LNHDA and CDR2 SQIVND (reference sequence). DNA of the CDR3: TGTGCCAGTACTGTACAGGGGGTCTCTGGAAACACCATATATTTT. It translates to CASTVQGVSGNTIYF.

The chain couples TRBV18 to TRBJ2-3; 8 positions agree with TRBD1. The trim removed 5 bases at V and 6 bases at J, leaving 7 bases unmatched. Germline-derived CDR1 and CDR2 are KGHSH and LQKENI. The CDR3 totals 14 residues. The CDR3 loop reads CASSTRTGSDTQYF. The DNA for the CDR3 is TGTGCCAGCTCAACTAGGACAGGGTCGGATACGCAGTATTTT.